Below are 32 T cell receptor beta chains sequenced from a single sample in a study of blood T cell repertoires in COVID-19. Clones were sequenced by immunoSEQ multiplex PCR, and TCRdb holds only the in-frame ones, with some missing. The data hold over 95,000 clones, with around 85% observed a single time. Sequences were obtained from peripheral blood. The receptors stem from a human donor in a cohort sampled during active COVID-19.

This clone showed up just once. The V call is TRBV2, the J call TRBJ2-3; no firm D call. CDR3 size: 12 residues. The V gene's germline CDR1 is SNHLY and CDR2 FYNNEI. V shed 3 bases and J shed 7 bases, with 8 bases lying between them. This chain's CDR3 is CASSDRGNTQYF. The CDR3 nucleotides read TGTGCCAGCAGTGATCGCGGTAATACGCAGTATTTT.

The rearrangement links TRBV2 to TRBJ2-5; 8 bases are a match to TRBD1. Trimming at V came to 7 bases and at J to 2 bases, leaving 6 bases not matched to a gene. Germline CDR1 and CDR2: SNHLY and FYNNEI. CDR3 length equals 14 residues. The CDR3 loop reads CASTPYRGQETQYF. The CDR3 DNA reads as TGTGCCAGCACACCCTACAGGGGGCAAGAGACCCAGTACTTC.

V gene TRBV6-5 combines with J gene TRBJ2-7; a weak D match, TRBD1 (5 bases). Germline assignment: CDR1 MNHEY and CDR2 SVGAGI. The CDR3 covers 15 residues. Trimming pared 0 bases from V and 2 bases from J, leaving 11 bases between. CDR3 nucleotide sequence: TGTGCCAGCAGTTACTCGGGCAGGGTCCCCTACGAGCAGTACTTC. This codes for CASSYSGRVPYEQYF.

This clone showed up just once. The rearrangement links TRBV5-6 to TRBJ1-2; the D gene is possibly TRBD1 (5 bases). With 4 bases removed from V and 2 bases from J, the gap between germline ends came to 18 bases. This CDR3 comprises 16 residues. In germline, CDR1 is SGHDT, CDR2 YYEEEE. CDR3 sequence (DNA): TGTGCCAGCAGCGGCAGCGGGACGGCGAGAAACTATGGCTACACCTTC. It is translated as CASSGSGTARNYGYTF.

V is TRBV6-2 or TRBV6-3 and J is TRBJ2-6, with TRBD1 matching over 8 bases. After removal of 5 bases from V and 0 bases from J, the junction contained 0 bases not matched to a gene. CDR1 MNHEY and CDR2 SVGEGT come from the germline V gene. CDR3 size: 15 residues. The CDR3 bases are TGTGCCAGCAGTGGACAGGGCTCTGGGGCCAACGTCCTGACTTTC. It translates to CASSGQGSGANVLTF.

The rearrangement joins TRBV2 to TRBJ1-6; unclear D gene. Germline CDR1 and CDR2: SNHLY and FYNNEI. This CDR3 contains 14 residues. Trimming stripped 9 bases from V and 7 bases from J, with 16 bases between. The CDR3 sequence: CASILREGNSPLHF. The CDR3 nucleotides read TGTGCCAGTATTCTCCGGGAGGGAAATTCACCCCTCCACTTT.

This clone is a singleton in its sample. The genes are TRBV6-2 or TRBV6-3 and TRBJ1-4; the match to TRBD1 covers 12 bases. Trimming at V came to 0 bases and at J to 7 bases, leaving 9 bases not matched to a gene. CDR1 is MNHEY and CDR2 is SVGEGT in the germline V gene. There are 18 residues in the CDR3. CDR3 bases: TGTGCCAGCAGTTACTCCCTTTTGGGACAGGGGGCGCGTGAAAAACTGTTTTTT. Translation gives CASSYSLLGQGAREKLFF.

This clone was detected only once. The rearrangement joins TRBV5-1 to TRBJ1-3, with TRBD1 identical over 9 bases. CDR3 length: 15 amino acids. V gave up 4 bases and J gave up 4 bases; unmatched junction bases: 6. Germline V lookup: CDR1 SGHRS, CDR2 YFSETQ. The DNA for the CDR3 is TGCGCCAGCAGCAGGGACAGGGAGGTGGGAAACACCATATATTTT. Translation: CASSRDREVGNTIYF.

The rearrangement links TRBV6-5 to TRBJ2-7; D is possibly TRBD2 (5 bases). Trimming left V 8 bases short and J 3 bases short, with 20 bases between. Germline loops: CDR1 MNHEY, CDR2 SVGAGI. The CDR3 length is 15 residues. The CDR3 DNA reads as TGTGCCAGCTATTCTGGCGGGCAGGCTCACTACGAGCAGTACTTC. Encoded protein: CASYSGGQAHYEQYF.

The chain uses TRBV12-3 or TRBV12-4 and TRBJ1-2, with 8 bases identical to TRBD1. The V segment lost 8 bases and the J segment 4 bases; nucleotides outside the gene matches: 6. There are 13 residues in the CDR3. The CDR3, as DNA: TGTGCCAGCTGGGCAGGGGGCGGCTATGGCTACACCTTC. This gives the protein CASWAGGGYGYTF.

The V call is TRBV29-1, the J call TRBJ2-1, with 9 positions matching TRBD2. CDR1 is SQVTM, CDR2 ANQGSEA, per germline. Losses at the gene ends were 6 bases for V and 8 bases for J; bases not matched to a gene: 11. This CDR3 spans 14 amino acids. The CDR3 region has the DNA TGCAGCGTGGTATTAAGCGGGGGGAGGGATGAGCAGTTCTTC. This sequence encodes CSVVLSGGRDEQFF.

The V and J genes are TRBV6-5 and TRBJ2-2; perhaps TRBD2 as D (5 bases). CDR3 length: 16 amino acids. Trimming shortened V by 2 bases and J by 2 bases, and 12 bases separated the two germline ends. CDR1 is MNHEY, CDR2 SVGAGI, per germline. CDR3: CASSYGLAANTGELFF. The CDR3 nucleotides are TGTGCCAGCAGTTACGGTCTAGCAGCCAACACCGGGGAGCTGTTTTTT.

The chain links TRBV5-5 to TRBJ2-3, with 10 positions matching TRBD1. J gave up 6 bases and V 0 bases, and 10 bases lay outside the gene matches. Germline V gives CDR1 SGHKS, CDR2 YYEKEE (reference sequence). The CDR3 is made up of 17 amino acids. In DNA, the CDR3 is TGTGCCAGCAGCTTGGTTGCCGGGACAGGGGATGGTGATACGCAGTATTTT. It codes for CASSLVAGTGDGDTQYF.

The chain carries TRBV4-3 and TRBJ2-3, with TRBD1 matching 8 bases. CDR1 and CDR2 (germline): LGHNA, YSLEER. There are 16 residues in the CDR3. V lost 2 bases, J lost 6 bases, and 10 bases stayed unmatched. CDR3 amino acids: CASSQFGQGSADTQYF. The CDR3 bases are TGCGCCAGCAGCCAATTCGGACAGGGTAGTGCGGATACGCAGTATTTT.

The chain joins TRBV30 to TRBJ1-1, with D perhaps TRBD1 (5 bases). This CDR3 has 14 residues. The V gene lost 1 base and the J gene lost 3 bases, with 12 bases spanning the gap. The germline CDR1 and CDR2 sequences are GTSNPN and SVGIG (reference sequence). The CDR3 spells CAWSGGGGYTEAFF. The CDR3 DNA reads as TGTGCCTGGAGTGGGGGCGGGGGATACACTGAAGCTTTCTTT. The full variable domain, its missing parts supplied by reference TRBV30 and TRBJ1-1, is SQTIHQWPATLVQPVGSPLSLECTVEGTSNPNLYWYRQAAGRGLQLLFYSVGIGQISSEVPQNLSASRPQDRQFILSSKKLLLSDSGFYLCAWSGGGGYTEAFFGQGTRLTVV.

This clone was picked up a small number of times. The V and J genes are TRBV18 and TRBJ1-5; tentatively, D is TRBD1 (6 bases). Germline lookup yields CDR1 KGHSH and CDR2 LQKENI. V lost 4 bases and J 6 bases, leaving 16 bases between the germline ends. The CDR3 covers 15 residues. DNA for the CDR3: TGTGCCAGCTCACTGGGACAAGGGACCTCTCAGCCCCAGCATTTT. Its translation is CASSLGQGTSQPQHF. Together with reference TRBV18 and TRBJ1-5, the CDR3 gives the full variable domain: NAGVMQNPRHLVRRRGQEARLRCSPMKGHSHVYWYRQLPEEGLKFMVYLQKENIIDESGMPKERFSAEFPKEGPSILRIQQVVRGDSAAYFCASSLGQGTSQPQHFGDGTRLSIL.

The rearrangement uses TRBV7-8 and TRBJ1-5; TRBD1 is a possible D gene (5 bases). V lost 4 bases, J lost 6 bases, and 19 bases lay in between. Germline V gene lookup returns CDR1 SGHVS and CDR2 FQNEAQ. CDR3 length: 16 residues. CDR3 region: CASSSVGGIFGQPQHF. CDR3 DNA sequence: TGTGCCAGCAGCTCAGTGGGGGGGATATTTGGTCAGCCCCAGCATTTT.

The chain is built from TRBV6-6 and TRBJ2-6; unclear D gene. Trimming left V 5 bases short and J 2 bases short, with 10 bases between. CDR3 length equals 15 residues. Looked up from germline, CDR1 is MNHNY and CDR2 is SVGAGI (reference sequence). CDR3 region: CASSLQEPGANVLTF. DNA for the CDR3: TGTGCCAGCAGTCTCCAGGAACCTGGGGCCAACGTCCTGACTTTC.

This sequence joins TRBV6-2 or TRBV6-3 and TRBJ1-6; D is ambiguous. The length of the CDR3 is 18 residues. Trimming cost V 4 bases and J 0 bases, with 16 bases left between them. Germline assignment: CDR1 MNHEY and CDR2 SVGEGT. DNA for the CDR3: TGTGCCAGCAGTTTCGCCTACGGGGATAGCTCCTATAATTCACCCCTCCACTTT. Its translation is CASSFAYGDSSYNSPLHF.

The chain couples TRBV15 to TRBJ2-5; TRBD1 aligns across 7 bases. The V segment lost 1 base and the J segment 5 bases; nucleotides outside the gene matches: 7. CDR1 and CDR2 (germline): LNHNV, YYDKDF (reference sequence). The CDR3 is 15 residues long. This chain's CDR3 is CATSRAQGKGETQYF. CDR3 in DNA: TGTGCCACCAGCAGAGCACAGGGGAAAGGGGAGACCCAGTACTTC.

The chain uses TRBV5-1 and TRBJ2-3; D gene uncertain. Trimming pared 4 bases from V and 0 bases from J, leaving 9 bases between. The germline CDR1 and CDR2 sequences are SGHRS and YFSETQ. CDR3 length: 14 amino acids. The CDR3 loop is CASSLPTSTDTQYF. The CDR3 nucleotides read TGCGCCAGCAGCCTACCCACTAGCACAGATACGCAGTATTTT.

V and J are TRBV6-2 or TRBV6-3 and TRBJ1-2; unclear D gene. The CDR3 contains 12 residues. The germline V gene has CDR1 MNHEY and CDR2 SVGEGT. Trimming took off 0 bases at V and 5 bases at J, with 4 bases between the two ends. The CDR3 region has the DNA TGTGCCAGCAGTTACTCCCCATATGGCTACACCTTC. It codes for CASSYSPYGYTF.

CDR3 in DNA: TGTGCCAGCAGTTCTAGCGGGGGGGCCATGAGTGAGCAGTTCTTC. Translation gives CASSSSGGAMSEQFF. J is TRBJ2-1 and V is TRBV6-2 or TRBV6-3; TRBD2 matches 12 bases. After removal of 4 bases from V and 9 bases from J, the junction contained 7 bases not matched to a gene. CDR3 length equals 15 residues. Germline V CDR1 and CDR2: MNHEY, SVGEGT.

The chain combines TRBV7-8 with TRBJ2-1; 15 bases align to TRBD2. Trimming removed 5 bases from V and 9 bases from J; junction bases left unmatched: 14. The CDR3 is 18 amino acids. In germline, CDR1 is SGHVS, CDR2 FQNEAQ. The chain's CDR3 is CASSLRFRTSGGAGEQFF. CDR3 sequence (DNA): TGTGCCAGCAGCCTACGCTTCCGGACTAGCGGGGGGGCCGGTGAGCAGTTCTTC.

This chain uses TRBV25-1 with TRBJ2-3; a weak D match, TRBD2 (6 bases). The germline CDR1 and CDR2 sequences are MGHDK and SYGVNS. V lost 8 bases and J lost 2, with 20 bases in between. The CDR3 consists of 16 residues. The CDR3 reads CASQSGRLANTDTQYF. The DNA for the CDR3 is TGTGCCAGCCAGAGCGGGCGGCTAGCGAACACAGATACGCAGTATTTT.

This CDR3 reads CASGQGVGKSTEAFF. The CDR3, as DNA: TGTGCCTCTGGACAGGGGGTCGGCAAGAGCACTGAAGCTTTCTTT. The chain recombines TRBV30 with TRBJ1-1; 10 bases match TRBD1. Looked up from germline, CDR1 is GTSNPN and CDR2 is SVGIG (reference sequence). This CDR3 comprises 15 residues. V trimming: 7 bases; J trimming: 4 bases; junction bases outside the gene matches: 12.

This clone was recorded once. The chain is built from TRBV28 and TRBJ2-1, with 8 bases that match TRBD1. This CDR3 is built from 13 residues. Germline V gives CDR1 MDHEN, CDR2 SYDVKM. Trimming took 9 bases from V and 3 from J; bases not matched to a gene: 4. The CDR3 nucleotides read TGTGCCAGTAGACAGGGGATCTACAATGAGCAGTTCTTC. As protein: CASRQGIYNEQFF.

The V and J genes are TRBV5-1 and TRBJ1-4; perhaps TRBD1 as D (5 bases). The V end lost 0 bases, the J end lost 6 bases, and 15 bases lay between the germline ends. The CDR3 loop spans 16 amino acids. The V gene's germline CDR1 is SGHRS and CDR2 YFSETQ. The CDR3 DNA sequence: TGCGCCAGCAGCTTGGAGGGGACTTCTCTTCATGAAAAACTGTTTTTT. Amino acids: CASSLEGTSLHEKLFF.

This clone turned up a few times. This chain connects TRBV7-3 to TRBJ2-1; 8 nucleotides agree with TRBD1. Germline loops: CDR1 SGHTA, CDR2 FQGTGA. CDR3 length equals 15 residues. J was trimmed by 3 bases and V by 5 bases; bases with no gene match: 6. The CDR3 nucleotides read TGTGCCAGCAGCCCTTCCAGGGGGCGCTACAATGAGCAGTTCTTC. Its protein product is CASSPSRGRYNEQFF.

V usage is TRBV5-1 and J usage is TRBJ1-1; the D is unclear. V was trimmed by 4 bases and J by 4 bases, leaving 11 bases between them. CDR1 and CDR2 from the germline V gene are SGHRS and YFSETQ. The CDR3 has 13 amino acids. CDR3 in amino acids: CASSRALRTEAFF. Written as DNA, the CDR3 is TGCGCCAGCAGCCGAGCGTTGCGCACTGAAGCTTTCTTT. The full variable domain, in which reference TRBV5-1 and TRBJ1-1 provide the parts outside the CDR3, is KAGVTQTPRYLIKTRGQQVTLSCSPISGHRSVSWYQQTPGQGLQFLFEYFSETQRNKGNFPGRFSGRQFSNSRSEMNVSTLELGDSALYLCASSRALRTEAFFGQGTRLTVV.

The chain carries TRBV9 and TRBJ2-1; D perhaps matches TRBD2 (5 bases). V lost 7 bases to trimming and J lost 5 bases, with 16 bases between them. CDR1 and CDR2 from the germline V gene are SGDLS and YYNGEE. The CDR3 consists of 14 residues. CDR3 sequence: CASQAASVDNEQFF. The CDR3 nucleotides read TGTGCCAGCCAAGCGGCTTCGGTGGACAATGAGCAGTTCTTC.

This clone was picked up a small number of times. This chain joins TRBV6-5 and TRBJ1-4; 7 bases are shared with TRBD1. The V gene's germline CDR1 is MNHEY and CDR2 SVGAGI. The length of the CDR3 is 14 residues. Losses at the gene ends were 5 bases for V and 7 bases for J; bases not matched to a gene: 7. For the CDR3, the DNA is TGTGCCAGCAGTCCGCGACAGGGAGGTGAAAAACTGTTTTTT. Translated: CASSPRQGGEKLFF.